Reported below is one T cell receptor (beta chain). The sample originates from a study of T cells after yellow fever vaccination. Germline V lookup: CDR1 SGDLS, CDR2 YYNGEE. Trimming cost V 3 bases and J 3 bases; bases outside gene matches: 9. CDR3 size: 17 residues. TCRdb passed the 5' RACE reads through MiXCR, listing each CDR3 protein once. Altogether about 340,000 distinct CDR3 sequences are present, almost 4% being singletons, with the ten largest covering approximately 24%. The sequences come from PBMCs, collected 5 days after the yellow fever booster vaccination. V is TRBV9 and J is TRBJ2-3; 11 positions agree with TRBD2. The sequence came from a man between 18 and 35 years old who received the YFV17D yellow fever vaccine. The CDR3 protein is CASSAISGGAGTDTQYF. DNA for the CDR3: TGTGCCAGCAGCGCAATTAGCGGGGGGGCCGGTACAGATACGCAGTATTTT.